These 27 T cell receptor beta chains came from one sample sequenced in a study of blood T cell repertoires in COVID-19. Generated by immunoSEQ multiplex PCR, the TCRdb table keeps only in-frame clones and is missing some. The sample carries roughly 150,000 clones, more than 80% recorded once. What was sequenced was peripheral blood. The receptors shown here come from a woman aged 55-70 years with COVID-19, enrolled during active disease.

The chain couples TRBV19 to TRBJ1-5; D is perhaps TRBD1 (5 bases). Germline loops: CDR1 LNHDA, CDR2 SQIVND (reference sequence). V lost 7 bases to trimming and J lost 6 bases, with 19 bases between them. This CDR3 has 15 residues. CDR3 in DNA: TGTGCCAGTACGTTGGTAGGGGTGGTCCTTCAGCCCCAGCATTTT. Translated: CASTLVGVVLQPQHF.

The V and J genes are TRBV2 and TRBJ1-1; tentative D call: TRBD1 (5 bases). The CDR3 covers 13 residues. Trimming removed 8 bases at V and 4 bases at J, with 14 bases between. In germline, CDR1 is SNHLY, CDR2 FYNNEI. CDR3 loop: CASHEVQGTEAFF. CDR3 nucleotide sequence: TGTGCCAGCCACGAGGTTCAGGGCACTGAAGCTTTCTTT. Full variable domain (missing parts from reference TRBV2 and TRBJ1-1): EPEVTQTPSHQVTQMGQEVILRCVPISNHLYFYWYRQILGQKVEFLVSFYNNEISEKSEIFDDQFSVERPDGSNFTLKIRSTKLEDSAMYFCASHEVQGTEAFFGQGTRLTVV.

The chain is built from TRBV2 and TRBJ2-7, with D maybe TRBD2 (6 bases). The CDR3 extends over 15 amino acids. Looked up from germline, CDR1 is SNHLY and CDR2 is FYNNEI. V lost 4 bases and J lost 1, with 14 bases in between. CDR3 region: CASSAAGYSSYEQYF. CDR3 DNA sequence: TGTGCCAGCAGTGCGGCGGGGTACAGTTCCTACGAGCAGTACTTC.

The chain is built from TRBV5-1 and TRBJ1-2; D unclear. V lost 0 bases to trimming and J lost 8 bases, with 14 bases between them. There are 14 residues in the CDR3. Germline V CDR1 and CDR2: SGHRS, YFSETQ. The CDR3 loop is CASSLDGRTSGYTF. The CDR3 DNA reads TGCGCCAGCAGCTTGGATGGGAGGACGAGCGGCTACACCTTC.

This clone appeared once. The chain joins TRBV5-1 to TRBJ2-1; 7 nucleotides line up with TRBD1. There are 15 residues in the CDR3. The V and J ends lost 0 bases and 8 bases, in that order; junction bases with no gene match: 8. Germline-derived CDR1 and CDR2 are SGHRS and YFSETQ. This chain's CDR3 is CASSLGRGLGDEQFF. CDR3 in DNA: TGCGCCAGCAGCTTGGGTAGGGGGCTGGGCGATGAGCAGTTCTTC. Combining the CDR3 with reference TRBV5-1 and TRBJ2-1 gives the whole variable domain KAGVTQTPRYLIKTRGQQVTLSCSPISGHRSVSWYQQTPGQGLQFLFEYFSETQRNKGNFPGRFSGRQFSNSRSEMNVSTLELGDSALYLCASSLGRGLGDEQFFGPGTRLTVL.

This clone came up once. The chain joins TRBV7-8 to TRBJ1-2; 8 bases match TRBD1. The CDR3 runs 16 residues. The junction had 14 bases not matched to a gene; V was cut back by 4 bases and J by 7 bases. CDR1 and CDR2 (germline): SGHVS, FQNEAQ. The CDR3 loop reads CASSSWAGGGETGYTF. CDR3 nucleotide sequence: TGTGCCAGCAGCTCCTGGGCAGGGGGCGGTGAAACTGGCTACACCTTC.

The chain joins TRBV6-1 to TRBJ1-1; no firm D call. The V end was cut by 3 bases, the J end by 11 bases, with 13 bases between. The length of the CDR3 is 12 residues. CDR1 and CDR2 from the germline V gene are MNHNS and SASEGT. In DNA form, the CDR3 reads TGTGCCAGCAGTGAGTCAGTACAGTCGGCTTTCTTT. Translated: CASSESVQSAFF.

This chain links TRBV5-6 with TRBJ1-4, with a possible D match to TRBD1 (5 bases). Germline CDR1 reads SGHDT; CDR2 reads YYEEEE. This CDR3 is 15 amino acids long. V was pared by 4 bases and J by 4 bases, with 14 bases between. This CDR3 reads CASSPSPQDNEKLFF. The CDR3 nucleotides are TGTGCCAGCAGCCCATCCCCACAGGATAATGAAAAACTGTTTTTT. Together with reference TRBV5-6 and TRBJ1-4, the CDR3 gives the full variable domain: DAGVTQSPTHLIKTRGQQVTLRCSPKSGHDTVSWYQQALGQGPQFIFQYYEEEERQRGNFPDRFSGHQFPNYSSELNVNALLLGDSALYLCASSPSPQDNEKLFFGSGTQLSVL.

The J gene is TRBJ1-4, the V gene TRBV6-5; 9 bases match TRBD1. CDR3 size: 13 residues. The V and J ends lost 10 bases and 10 bases, in that order; junction bases with no gene match: 10. Germline V gene data show CDR1 as MNHEY and CDR2 as SVGAGI. CDR3 in DNA: TGTGCCAAACCCGGTGGGGACAGGGCAAAACTGTTTTTT. It codes for CAKPGGDRAKLFF.

The chain links TRBV4-1 to TRBJ2-4; weak D call: TRBD1 (5 bases). The CDR3 length is 16 residues. Germline V gives CDR1 MGHRA, CDR2 YSYEKL. Trimming left V 1 base short and J 1 base short, with 11 bases between. CDR3 sequence (DNA): TGCGCCAGCAGCCAAGCTGGGAACAGGGCCAAAAACATTCAGTACTTC. Amino acids: CASSQAGNRAKNIQYF.

This sequence joins TRBV6-5 and TRBJ2-1; D gene ambiguous. V was cut by 0 bases and J by 9 bases, with 15 bases left in between. This CDR3 comprises 15 residues. Germline-derived CDR1 and CDR2 are MNHEY and SVGAGI. CDR3: CASSYSLGQLSEQFF. The CDR3 coding sequence is TGTGCCAGCAGTTACTCTTTGGGCCAGCTCAGTGAGCAGTTCTTC.

The CDR3 nucleotides are TGTGCCAGCAGTTCCCGGACACTTTATAATTCACCCCTCCACTTT. Translating it yields CASSSRTLYNSPLHF. This chain joins TRBV6-2 or TRBV6-3 and TRBJ1-6; D is perhaps TRBD1 (5 bases). The CDR3 is 15 amino acids. Looked up from germline, CDR1 is MNHEY and CDR2 is SVGEGT. Between the trimmed V and J ends, which lost 4 bases and 4 bases, there was a span of 11 bases.

The rearrangement joins TRBV18 to TRBJ1-2, with TRBD1 matching 9 bases. This CDR3 is built from 15 residues. Trimming took 3 bases from V and 6 from J; bases not matched to a gene: 8. The V gene's germline CDR1 is KGHSH and CDR2 LQKENI. CDR3 in amino acids: CASSPTGQGTDGYTF. The CDR3 nucleotides read TGTGCCAGCTCACCTACGGGACAGGGAACGGATGGCTACACCTTC.

DNA for the CDR3: TGTGCCAGCAGCTCTCCCCGGGTTAATGAGCAGTTCTTC. It yields the protein CASSSPRVNEQFF. The chain links TRBV11-2 to TRBJ2-1; D remains ambiguous. This CDR3 comprises 13 residues. CDR1 is SGHAT, CDR2 FQNNGV, per germline. Trimming took off 4 bases at V and 7 bases at J, with 11 bases between the two ends.

This chain connects TRBV5-1 to TRBJ2-1, with D tentatively TRBD2 (6 bases). Germline V lookup: CDR1 SGHRS, CDR2 YFSETQ. This CDR3 contains 12 residues. Trimming took off 0 bases at V and 8 bases at J, with 6 bases between the two ends. The CDR3 DNA follows: TGCGCCAGCAGCTTGGGGGAGGATGAGCAGTTCTTC. As protein: CASSLGEDEQFF.

This chain links TRBV7-3 with TRBJ2-3, with D perhaps matching TRBD2 (7 bases). CDR3 length: 15 residues. The V end lost 5 bases, the J end lost 2 bases, and 14 bases lay between the germline ends. Looked up from germline, CDR1 is SGHTA and CDR2 is FQGTGA. The CDR3 DNA reads as TGTGCCAGCAGCCCTCGGGGGGCGAACACAGATACGCAGTATTTT. Its translation is CASSPRGANTDTQYF.

CDR3 DNA: TGCAGCGTTGGGACAGGAGAGGCTGGAAACACCATATATTTT. Residues: CSVGTGEAGNTIYF. The rearrangement uses TRBV29-1 and TRBJ1-3; TRBD1 matches 7 bases. Trimming took 4 bases from V and 2 from J; bases not matched to a gene: 5. The CDR3 covers 14 residues. Germline V gene sequence: CDR1 SQVTM, CDR2 ANQGSEA.

This chain connects TRBV9 to TRBJ2-5; 7 bases align to TRBD1. Looked up from germline, CDR1 is SGDLS and CDR2 is YYNGEE. This CDR3 has 15 amino acids. With 0 bases clipped from V and 4 bases from J, the junction kept 6 bases outside the gene matches. The CDR3 is CASSVGQGFGETQYF. In DNA form, the CDR3 reads TGTGCCAGCAGCGTAGGACAGGGCTTCGGAGAGACCCAGTACTTC. Together with reference TRBV9 and TRBJ2-5, the CDR3 gives the full variable domain: DSGVTQTPKHLITATGQRVTLRCSPRSGDLSVYWYQQSLDQGLQFLIQYYNGEERAKGNILERFSAQQFPDLHSELNLSSLELGDSALYFCASSVGQGFGETQYFGPGTRLLVL.

V usage is TRBV9 and J usage is TRBJ2-7, with a weak D call TRBD1 (7 bases). This CDR3 is built from 17 residues. Trimming took 3 bases from V and 5 from J, leaving 24 bases between them. Germline CDR1 SGDLS, CDR2 YYNGEE. CDR3 DNA: TGTGCCAGCAGCGAGGGACTCCGACAGGGATGGGAGAACGAGCAGTACTTC. Translated, it gives CASSEGLRQGWENEQYF.

The chain links TRBV7-3 to TRBJ2-6, with D unclear. CDR1 SGHTA and CDR2 FQGTGA come from the germline V gene. The V gene lost 8 bases and the J gene lost 2 bases, with 7 bases spanning the gap. The CDR3 is made up of 13 amino acids. The CDR3 nucleotides are TGTGCCAGCCAGGTGGCTGGGGCCAACGTCCTGACTTTC. This encodes CASQVAGANVLTF. The variable domain in full, completed from reference TRBV7-3 and TRBJ2-6, reads GAGVSQTPSNKVTEKGKYVELRCDPISGHTALYWYRQSLGQGPEFLIYFQGTGAADDSGLPNDRFFAVRPEGSVSTLKIQRTERGDSAVYLCASQVAGANVLTFGAGSRLTVL.

This chain uses TRBV7-9 with TRBJ1-1; D is unresolved. With 2 bases removed from V and 0 bases from J, the gap between germline ends came to 4 bases. Germline loops: CDR1 SEHNR, CDR2 FQNEAQ (reference sequence). The CDR3 covers 13 residues. CDR3 protein: CASSLRLNTEAFF. The CDR3 nucleotides read TGTGCCAGCAGCTTACGGTTGAACACTGAAGCTTTCTTT.

The gene calls are TRBV7-8 and TRBJ2-1, with TRBD2 matching 16 bases. J was trimmed by 2 bases and V by 3 bases; bases with no gene match: 7. CDR1 and CDR2 from the germline V gene are SGHVS and FQNEAQ. The CDR3 sequence is 19 residues long. Written as DNA, the CDR3 is TGTGCCAGCAGCTTTTGGGGACTAGCGGGGGGGCCTCCCTACAATGAGCAGTTCTTC. The encoded protein is CASSFWGLAGGPPYNEQFF.

This chain joins TRBV11-1 and TRBJ1-2, with D maybe TRBD1 (6 bases). CDR3 length: 14 amino acids. V was trimmed by 5 bases and J by 5 bases, leaving 15 bases between them. Germline CDR1 is SGHAT and CDR2 is FQDESV (reference sequence). The CDR3 region is CASSPAVQGYGYTF. CDR3 nucleotides: TGTGCCAGCAGCCCAGCGGTACAGGGTTATGGCTACACCTTC. Based on the CDR3 plus reference TRBV11-1 and TRBJ1-2, the full variable domain is EAEVAQSPRYKITEKSQAVAFWCDPISGHATLYWYRQILGQGPELLVQFQDESVVDDSQLPKDRFSAERLKGVDSTLKIQPAELGDSAMYLCASSPAVQGYGYTFGSGTRLTVV.

The rearrangement links TRBV19 to TRBJ1-6; unclear D gene. This CDR3 has 16 residues. V lost 1 base and J lost 7, with 14 bases in between. Germline CDR1 is LNHDA and CDR2 is SQIVND (reference sequence). The chain's CDR3 is CASSIAGEVKNSPLHF. CDR3 DNA: TGTGCCAGTAGTATAGCTGGAGAAGTAAAAAATTCACCCCTCCACTTT. The complete variable domain, with remaining parts taken from reference TRBV19 and TRBJ1-6, reads DGGITQSPKYLFRKEGQNVTLSCEQNLNHDAMYWYRQDPGQGLRLIYYSQIVNDFQKGDIAEGYSVSREKKESFPLTVTSAQKNPTAFYLCASSIAGEVKNSPLHFGNGTRLTVT.

The chain uses TRBV4-1 and TRBJ1-1; tentatively, D is TRBD1 (5 bases). CDR3 length: 14 residues. Germline loops: CDR1 MGHRA, CDR2 YSYEKL. V was clipped by 3 bases and J by 0 bases, with 8 bases between them. The CDR3 loop is CASSHRGLNTEAFF. The CDR3 DNA is TGCGCCAGCAGCCACCGGGGGTTGAACACTGAAGCTTTCTTT.

The chain has TRBV7-6 and TRBJ1-3; D remains ambiguous. Germline assignment: CDR1 SGHVS and CDR2 FNYEAQ. Trimming took 5 bases from V and 4 from J, leaving 15 bases between them. The CDR3 is made up of 15 amino acids. CDR3 nucleotides: TGTGCCAGCAGCCCAGTAGAGGGTAGAGGAAACACCATATATTTT. The encoded protein is CASSPVEGRGNTIYF.

About this clone: At one boundary the junction diverges from the germline segment, which might be a read error. The rearrangement links TRBV2 to TRBJ1-6, with D unresolved. This CDR3 comprises 14 residues. Looked up from germline, CDR1 is SNHLY and CDR2 is FYNNEI. The CDR3 protein is CASSIDSYNSPLHF. DNA of the CDR3: TGTGCCAGCAGTATTGACTCCTACAATTCACCCCTCCACTTT.